A single sample is the source of the 32 T cell receptor beta chains below, sequenced in a study of T cell repertoires and HLA-DP antigens. Sequenced by immunoSEQ multiplex PCR; TCRdb stores in-frame clones only, minus some. The sample lists tens of thousands of clones, about 80% seen once, with around 1.4% in the top ten. These receptors are not linked to any known antigen. The sequencing input was CD4+ T cells from PBMCs. All receptors come from a man in his 60s in good health and CMV-seronegative.

This chain joins TRBV7-9 and TRBJ2-2, with a weak D call TRBD2 (6 bases). The V gene lost 1 base and the J gene lost 3 bases, with 12 bases spanning the gap. Germline CDR1 and CDR2: SEHNR and FQNEAQ (reference sequence). The CDR3 length is 16 residues. The CDR3 sequence is CASSLGRGVDTGELFF. The CDR3 DNA follows: TGTGCCAGCAGCTTAGGGCGGGGCGTCGACACCGGGGAGCTGTTTTTT. The whole variable domain, filled in from reference TRBV7-9 and TRBJ2-2, reads DTGVSQNPRHKITKRGQNVTFRCDPISEHNRLYWYRQTLGQGPEFLTYFQNEAQLEKSRLLSDRFSAERPKGSFSTLEIQRTEQGDSAMYLCASSLGRGVDTGELFFGEGSRLTVL.

This clone is categorized as medium-sized. V usage is TRBV10-2 and J usage is TRBJ2-3, with D unresolved. V lost 5 bases, J lost 2 bases, and 2 bases lay in between. The CDR3 is 11 residues long. The germline CDR1 and CDR2 sequences are WSHSY and SAAADI. CDR3 sequence reads: CASSSTDTQYF. CDR3 DNA sequence: TGCGCCAGCAGTTCCACAGATACGCAGTATTTT.

The rearrangement links TRBV7-2 to TRBJ2-5; 7 nucleotides line up with TRBD1. Trimming took 3 bases from V and 1 from J; bases not matched to a gene: 2. Germline CDR1 SGHTA, CDR2 FQGNSA. The CDR3 extends over 14 amino acids. Here the CDR3 DNA reads TGTGCCAGCAGCTTGACAGGGATCCAAGAGACCCAGTACTTC. Translated: CASSLTGIQETQYF.

The J gene is TRBJ1-2, the V gene TRBV6-6; D call uncertain. This CDR3 is built from 13 residues. The germline V gene has CDR1 MNHNY and CDR2 SVGAGI (reference sequence). Trimming cost V 5 bases and J 1 base, with 8 bases left between them. CDR3 loop: CASSRGRNYGYTF. CDR3 nucleotides: TGTGCCAGCAGTCGAGGGCGTAACTATGGCTACACCTTC.

The chain carries TRBV7-6 and TRBJ2-2; tentative D call: TRBD1 (6 bases). From germline, CDR1 is SGHVS and CDR2 FNYEAQ. V was cut by 1 base and J by 5 bases, with 17 bases left in between. The CDR3 runs to 17 residues. The CDR3 spells CASSLGVRGGLTGELFF. CDR3 DNA sequence: TGTGCCAGCAGCTTAGGTGTGCGAGGGGGTTTAACCGGGGAGCTGTTTTTT.

This clone was observed a handful of times. This specimen includes other DNA sequences encoding the same CDR3. This chain uses TRBV7-2 with TRBJ2-7, with TRBD1 as a possible D gene (6 bases). The V and J ends lost 0 bases and 1 base respectively, with 7 bases between them. The CDR3 loop spans 14 amino acids. Per the germline V gene, CDR1 is SGHTA and CDR2 is FQGNSA. CDR3 in amino acids: CASSLAGQSYEQYF. Written as DNA, the CDR3 is TGTGCCAGCAGCTTAGCCGGACAGTCCTACGAGCAGTACTTC.

CDR3 loop: CAWSVTGMGETQYF. The CDR3 DNA reads as TGTGCCTGGAGTGTAACGGGGATGGGGGAGACCCAGTACTTC. The rearrangement links TRBV30 to TRBJ2-5, with D perhaps matching TRBD2 (5 bases). Trimming shortened V by 0 bases and J by 5 bases, and 13 bases separated the two germline ends. Germline lookup yields CDR1 GTSNPN and CDR2 SVGIG (reference sequence). This CDR3 region has 14 residues.

This clone was detected only a few times. The chain recombines TRBV7-8 with TRBJ2-7; D is uncertain. Deletions cut 2 bases from V and 2 bases from J, with 13 bases between. The CDR3 totals 15 residues. The germline V gene has CDR1 SGHVS and CDR2 FQNEAQ. The CDR3: CASSLSWSRAYEQYV. Here the CDR3 DNA reads TGTGCCAGCAGCTTAAGCTGGAGCCGGGCCTACGAGCAGTACGTC.

The rearrangement joins TRBV28 to TRBJ2-4; no clear D gene. Deletions cut 5 bases from V and 7 bases from J, with 9 bases between. CDR3 length: 12 amino acids. From germline, CDR1 is MDHEN and CDR2 SYDVKM. The CDR3 protein is CASSGPRNIQYF. Here the CDR3 DNA reads TGTGCCAGCAGTGGACCTAGGAACATTCAGTACTTC. Supplemented by reference TRBV28 and TRBJ2-4, the full variable domain reads DVKVTQSSRYLVKRTGEKVFLECVQDMDHENMFWYRQDPGLGLRLIYFSYDVKMKEKGDIPEGYSVSREKKERFSLILESASTNQTSMYLCASSGPRNIQYFGAGTRLSVL.

CDR3 amino acids: CASSLEQGNSPLHF. The CDR3 DNA reads as TGTGCCAGCAGCTTGGAGCAGGGTAATTCACCCCTCCACTTT. The genes are TRBV5-4 and TRBJ1-6, with D perhaps matching TRBD1 (5 bases). This CDR3 spans 14 amino acids. V lost 0 bases to trimming and J lost 6 bases, with 7 bases between them. CDR1 and CDR2 from the germline V gene are SGHNT and YYREEE (reference sequence).

The chain is built from TRBV7-2 and TRBJ2-1; unclear D gene. The CDR3 totals 12 residues. V gave up 3 bases and J gave up 7 bases, with 7 bases separating them. Germline values: CDR1 SGHTA, CDR2 FQGNSA. This CDR3 reads CASSFQTNEQFF. The CDR3 region has the DNA TGTGCCAGCAGCTTTCAAACGAATGAGCAGTTCTTC.

The chain joins TRBV7-3 to TRBJ2-3; a weak D match, TRBD2 (6 bases). This CDR3 is built from 14 residues. CDR1 is SGHTA and CDR2 is FQGTGA in the germline V gene. Trimming shortened V by 5 bases and J by 6 bases, and 15 bases separated the two germline ends. The CDR3, as DNA: TGTGCCAGCAGCCCTCGGCTAGCGCCCGATACGCAGTATTTT. This translates into CASSPRLAPDTQYF.

The chain uses TRBV19 and TRBJ1-1, with 7 bases aligning to TRBD1. Trimming took 10 bases from V and 6 from J; bases not matched to a gene: 8. The CDR3 is 12 amino acids. Per the germline V gene, CDR1 is LNHDA and CDR2 is SQIVND (reference sequence). The CDR3 DNA follows: TGTGCCACTAGATTACAGGGGTCTGAAGCTTTCTTT. Translating it yields CATRLQGSEAFF.

V is TRBV28 and J is TRBJ2-5; 8 bases map to TRBD1. Per germline, CDR1 MDHEN and CDR2 SYDVKM. The CDR3 covers 14 residues. The V gene end was trimmed by 4 bases and the J gene end by 4 bases; junction bases not matched to a gene: 5. The CDR3 DNA reads TGTGCCAGCAGTTCCCCAGGGGGCCGAGAGACCCAGTACTTC. It specifies CASSSPGGRETQYF. Drawing the rest from reference TRBV28 and TRBJ2-5, the complete variable domain is DVKVTQSSRYLVKRTGEKVFLECVQDMDHENMFWYRQDPGLGLRLIYFSYDVKMKEKGDIPEGYSVSREKKERFSLILESASTNQTSMYLCASSSPGGRETQYFGPGTRLLVL.

This chain links TRBV14 with TRBJ2-5; D not certain. Germline CDR1 SGHDN, CDR2 FVKESK. The CDR3 spans 14 residues. Trimming took 7 bases from V and 5 from J, leaving 17 bases between them. CDR3 in amino acids: CASTDGLSRETQYF. For the CDR3, the DNA is TGTGCCAGCACTGACGGGCTCTCGAGGGAGACCCAGTACTTC.

This rearrangement joins TRBV9 to TRBJ2-1; TRBD2 aligns across 8 bases. The junction had 2 bases not matched to a gene; V was cut back by 0 bases and J by 0 bases. The length of the CDR3 is 16 residues. Germline CDR1 and CDR2: SGDLS and YYNGEE. The CDR3 coding sequence is TGTGCCAGCAGCGTAGCGGGGGGGAACTCCTACAATGAGCAGTTCTTC. Translation: CASSVAGGNSYNEQFF.

V and J are TRBV2 and TRBJ2-3; TRBD2 agrees at 11 bases. V was clipped by 1 base and J by 8 bases; unmatched bases: 8. CDR1 is SNHLY and CDR2 is FYNNEI in the germline V gene. This CDR3 comprises 16 residues. The CDR3 here is CASSEGVAGGPGTQYF. The CDR3 DNA sequence: TGTGCCAGCAGTGAAGGGGTAGCGGGAGGGCCTGGTACGCAGTATTTT.

The gene calls are TRBV2 and TRBJ1-2, with a possible D match to TRBD1 (6 bases). The CDR3 covers 13 residues. The germline V and J ends were trimmed by 5 bases and 2 bases, with 9 bases remaining between them. CDR1 and CDR2 (germline): SNHLY, FYNNEI. CDR3 DNA sequence: TGTGCCAGCAGTCCAGACAGGAACTATGGCTACACCTTC. Translation gives CASSPDRNYGYTF.

This sequence joins TRBV5-8 and TRBJ2-5; D could derive from TRBD1 or TRBD2 (6 bases each). Germline-derived CDR1 and CDR2 are SGHTS and YDEGEE. V was cut by 3 bases and J by 4 bases, with 13 bases left in between. This CDR3 has 14 amino acids. CDR3 loop: CASSSGDSRETQYF. Here the CDR3 DNA reads TGTGCCAGCAGCTCAGGGGACTCCCGAGAGACCCAGTACTTC.

V gene TRBV6-1 combines with J gene TRBJ2-1; D call uncertain. This CDR3 is 15 amino acids long. V lost 2 bases, J lost 3 bases, and 11 bases lay in between. Germline-derived CDR1 and CDR2 are MNHNS and SASEGT. The DNA for the CDR3 is TGTGCCAGCAGTGAACTGAGGTCGGGCTACAATGAGCAGTTCTTC. Protein: CASSELRSGYNEQFF.

The chain couples TRBV5-1 to TRBJ1-5; D unresolved. Between the trimmed V and J ends, which lost 0 bases and 2 bases, there was a span of 9 bases. The CDR3 runs 15 residues. Germline loops: CDR1 SGHRS, CDR2 YFSETQ. CDR3 region: CASSLDWGGNQPQHF. The CDR3 DNA is TGCGCCAGCAGCTTGGATTGGGGAGGCAATCAGCCCCAGCATTTT.

The J gene is TRBJ1-4, the V gene TRBV7-9; D perhaps matches TRBD1 (5 bases). The ends were cut back, 5 bases at V and 3 bases at J, with 7 bases in the middle. This CDR3 is 13 amino acids long. Per germline, CDR1 SEHNR and CDR2 FQNEAQ (reference sequence). The CDR3 sequence is CASSRGANEKLFF. The CDR3 bases are TGTGCCAGCAGCCGAGGGGCTAATGAAAAACTGTTTTTT.

By sample share, this clone is medium-sized. The same CDR3 can be traced to other DNA sequences in this sample. This sequence joins TRBV19 and TRBJ1-2; weak D call: TRBD1 (5 bases). V was cut by 5 bases and J by 2 bases, with 9 bases left in between. The CDR3 spans 13 residues. The V gene's germline CDR1 is LNHDA and CDR2 SQIVND (reference sequence). CDR3 nucleotide sequence: TGTGCCAGTAGTCGGGACGGCAACTATGGCTACACCTTC. It encodes CASSRDGNYGYTF.

CDR3 coding DNA: TGTGCCAGCAGCCAGTACGGGACGGTTCACAATGAGCAGTTCTTC. Encoded protein: CASSQYGTVHNEQFF. V is TRBV13 and J is TRBJ2-1; D possibly uses TRBD1 or TRBD2 (5 bases each). Trimming stripped 5 bases from V and 5 bases from J, with 16 bases between. This CDR3 has 15 residues. Germline CDR1 is PRHDT and CDR2 is FYEKMQ (reference sequence).

This clone appeared once. The rearrangement uses TRBV5-1 and TRBJ2-2, with 7 bases lining up with TRBD1. This CDR3 contains 16 residues. J was trimmed by 4 bases and V by 2 bases; bases with no gene match: 8. Looked up from germline, CDR1 is SGHRS and CDR2 is YFSETQ. The chain's CDR3 is CASSFAPQGFTGELFF. CDR3 coding DNA: TGCGCCAGCAGCTTCGCCCCACAGGGGTTCACCGGGGAGCTGTTTTTT.

J is TRBJ2-7 and V is TRBV6-5, with a tentative D call TRBD1 (6 bases). The germline V and J ends were trimmed by 6 bases and 2 bases, with 14 bases remaining between them. CDR1 and CDR2 (germline): MNHEY, SVGAGI. This CDR3 contains 14 residues. In DNA form, the CDR3 reads TGTGCCAGCAGCCGATCCGGGACAACCTACGAGCAGTACGTC. This translates into CASSRSGTTYEQYV.

This sequence joins TRBV4-1 and TRBJ2-2, with 7 bases fitting TRBD1. V shed 0 bases and J 9 bases; nucleotides not matched to a gene: 13. The CDR3 consists of 17 residues. Germline V CDR1 and CDR2: MGHRA, YSYEKL. The CDR3 DNA is TGCGCCAGCAGCCAAGATCTTAGGGGACAGCGTCGATGGGAGCTGTTTTTT. Encoded protein: CASSQDLRGQRRWELFF.

This chain links TRBV30 with TRBJ2-2; 7 bases are shared with TRBD2. Losses at the gene ends were 4 bases for V and 5 bases for J; bases not matched to a gene: 10. The germline V gene has CDR1 GTSNPN and CDR2 SVGIG (reference sequence). The CDR3 contains 15 residues. CDR3 sequence (DNA): TGTGCCTGGAAATTCCCGGGGGGAGTTACCGGGGAGCTGTTTTTT. This encodes CAWKFPGGVTGELFF.

Only one count was recorded for this clone. The chain is built from TRBV11-2 and TRBJ2-5, with TRBD2 matching over 9 bases. Germline CDR1 is SGHAT and CDR2 is FQNNGV. The length of the CDR3 is 16 residues. The J segment lost 5 bases and the V segment lost 0 bases, leaving 7 bases of the junction unmatched. In DNA, the CDR3 is TGTGCCAGCAGCTTAGAGGCGGGGGGGCCGAGGGAGACCCAGTACTTC. As protein: CASSLEAGGPRETQYF. Complete variable domain (other parts from reference TRBV11-2 and TRBJ2-5): EAGVAQSPRYKIIEKRQSVAFWCNPISGHATLYWYQQILGQGPKLLIQFQNNGVVDDSQLPKDRFSAERLKGVDSTLKIQPAKLEDSAVYLCASSLEAGGPRETQYFGPGTRLLVL.

CDR3 region: CASSLEGQYF. Here the CDR3 DNA reads TGTGCCAGCAGCTTGGAGGGGCAGTACTTC. The rearrangement links TRBV7-4 to TRBJ2-7; perhaps TRBD2 as D (6 bases). The CDR3 is made up of 10 amino acids. Trimming removed 3 bases from V and 9 bases from J, with 6 bases in between. Germline V gene data show CDR1 as SGHVT and CDR2 as SQSDAQ.

The chain joins TRBV9 to TRBJ2-3; 8 bases are a match to TRBD2. The CDR3 extends over 18 amino acids. Germline loops: CDR1 SGDLS, CDR2 YYNGEE. Germline trimming cut 4 bases from V and 5 bases from J; bases unmatched to any gene: 18. The CDR3 region is CASSSRSGAGGPGDTQYF. DNA of the CDR3: TGTGCCAGCAGCTCCCGGAGTGGGGCGGGGGGCCCGGGAGATACGCAGTATTTT.

The V gene is TRBV11-2, the J gene TRBJ2-3; possibly TRBD1 for D (6 bases). Trimming took off 1 base at V and 4 bases at J, with 9 bases between the two ends. This CDR3 has 14 amino acids. In germline, CDR1 is SGHAT, CDR2 FQNNGV. CDR3 residues: CASSLGDTADTQYF. The CDR3 DNA follows: TGTGCCAGCAGCTTAGGGGACACAGCAGATACGCAGTATTTT. Combining the CDR3 with reference TRBV11-2 and TRBJ2-3 gives the whole variable domain EAGVAQSPRYKIIEKRQSVAFWCNPISGHATLYWYQQILGQGPKLLIQFQNNGVVDDSQLPKDRFSAERLKGVDSTLKIQPAKLEDSAVYLCASSLGDTADTQYFGPGTRLTVL.